This TCR beta chain was sequenced during a study of regulatory T cells in long-lasting Graves disease. At the level of the study: Graves' patients with a new diagnosis had received antithyroid drugs under 3 months.

Documented time point: newly diagnosed GD, antithyroid drugs for less than 3 months. From RNA extracted from PBMCs, the TCR library was made. CDR3 size: 18 residues. The germline CDR1 and CDR2 sequences are MNHNS and SASEGT. Between the trimmed V and J ends, which lost 10 bases and 5 bases, there was a span of 32 bases. The TCR beta library used iRepertoire HTBI primers with Arm-PCR amplification of CDR3. TCRdb ran MiXCR on the multiplex PCR reads and lists one entry per CDR3 protein. This sample has hundreds of thousands of distinct CDR3 sequences; over 15% occur once, and the top ten carry approximately 35%.

The V and J genes are TRBV6-1 and TRBJ2-5; D may be TRBD1 or TRBD2 (8 bases each). The sample here was peripheral blood mononuclear cells (PBMCs), taken at new diagnosis, from a patient treated with antithyroid drugs. This clonotype originated in a female donor with Graves disease. The DNA for the CDR3 is TGTGCCATCCCTCAGGGGGCGCTTGGTAGCGGGAAAATCGAGACCCAGTACTTC. This gives the protein CAIPQGALGSGKIETQYF.